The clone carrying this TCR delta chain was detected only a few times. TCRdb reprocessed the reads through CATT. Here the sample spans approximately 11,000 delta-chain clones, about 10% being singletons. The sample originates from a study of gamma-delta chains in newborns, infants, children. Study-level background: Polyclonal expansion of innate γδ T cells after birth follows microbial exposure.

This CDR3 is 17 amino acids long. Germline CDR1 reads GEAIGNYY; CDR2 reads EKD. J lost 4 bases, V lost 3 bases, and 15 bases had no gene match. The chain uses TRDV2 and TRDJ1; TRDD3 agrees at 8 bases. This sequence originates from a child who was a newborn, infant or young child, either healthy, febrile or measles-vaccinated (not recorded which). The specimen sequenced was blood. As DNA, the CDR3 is TGTGCCTGTGACCCCCTTCCCCTACTGGGGGTAAACGATAAACTCATCTTT. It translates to CACDPLPLLGVNDKLIF.